This T cell receptor beta chain was captured by sequencing in a study of immune cell composition in non-small cell lung cancer. Looking at the study overall: Lung adenocarcinoma or squamous carcinoma made up most tumours.

This table comes from immunoSEQ multiplex PCR, and its TCRdb copy is limited to in-frame clones, with some not included. The sample lists roughly 4,200 clones, over 65% occurring once. Remarks on this clone: Its antigen is as yet unknown.

J lost 7 bases, V lost 2 bases, and 5 bases had no gene match. This CDR3 region has 14 residues. Germline V gives CDR1 SSHAT, CDR2 FNYEAQ (reference sequence). Whole-study results and caveats: Top 10 clone scores and clonality were higher in squamous than adenocarcinoma. Approximately 79% of squamous and around 35% of adenocarcinoma cases had tumour-associated clones >0.5%. Overall clonality, unlike maximal tumour-associated clone frequency, did not predict TIL reactivity.

The genes are TRBV7-7 and TRBJ1-2, with 9 bases fitting TRBD1. The clonotype comes from a human donor with non-small cell lung cancer. The sequencing input was lung tumor tissue. The DNA for the CDR3 is TGTGCCAGCAGCTTAATCTTACAGGGGGCTGGCTACACCTTC. This gives the protein CASSLILQGAGYTF.